This TCR beta chain was documented in a study of cytotoxic CD8 clonotypes in ibrutinib-treated CLL. Study overall: Response samples were drawn at a median of approximately 11 months of treatment, range 6 to 36. Study-wide results and limits: Sample timing was unmatched between remission and later-progressing patients; lymph nodes unstudied. Public clonotypes were rare and shrank or held steady on treatment. Before falling back toward baseline at progression, clonality had risen at the time of ibrutinib response.

The germline CDR1 and CDR2 sequences are KGHSH and LQKENI. This CDR3 region has 14 residues. V was shortened by 3 bases and J by 3 bases, with 9 bases between the two germline ends. Measured with immunoSEQ multiplex PCR; TCRdb has only the in-frame clones, and not every one. In the table there are roughly 180,000 clones, 70% to 85% of which are singletons. Points on this clone: Its target is not known.

The TCR sequence derives from a human donor with chronic lymphocytic leukemia. The chain employs TRBV18 and TRBJ1-5, with D unresolved. The sample was PBMCs, taken after 24 months of ibrutinib treatment. The CDR3 DNA is TGTGCCAGCTCACCGACGGCAGCCAATCAGCCCCAGCATTTT. Its translation is CASSPTAANQPQHF. The variable domain in full, completed from reference TRBV18 and TRBJ1-5, reads NAGVMQNPRHLVRRRGQEARLRCSPMKGHSHVYWYRQLPEEGLKFMVYLQKENIIDESGMPKERFSAEFPKEGPSILRIQQVVRGDSAAYFCASSPTAANQPQHFGDGTRLSIL.